These T cell receptor beta chains were read from a single sample in a study of T cell changes during pregnancy in multiple sclerosis. Assay used: immunoSEQ multiplex PCR; TCRdb lists only in-frame clones, some missing. The profile shows some 99,000 clones, 92% of them singletons. Source: peripheral blood, taken after pregnancy. These receptors were obtained from a female donor in good health, enrolled as a control in a pregnancy study. Each CDR3 is given with its conserved first and last residue. A D gene is named only where the DNA matches it firmly. Clone size appears in some rows only: once, few, many, or a class for an expanded clone.

TRBV10-3	NA	TRBJ1-2	NA	TGTGCCATCAGTGAGAAGGAAGGTACAGTTGTCTATGGCTACACCTTC	CAISEKEGTVVYGYTF
TRBV29-1	NA	TRBJ2-7	NA	TGCAGCGTTTTTCGGCCGGGACTTATCTCCTACGAGCAGTACTTC	CSVFRPGLISYEQYF
TRBV29-1	NA	TRBJ2-1	NA	TGCAGCGTTGGACAGTCCTACAATGAGCAGTTCTTC	CSVGQSYNEQFF
TRBV4-1	NA	TRBJ1-5	NA	TGCGCCAGCAGCCAAGATGCGGGGGCCGTAAATCAGCCCCAGCATTTT	CASSQDAGAVNQPQHF
TRBV5-6	NA	TRBJ1-3	NA	TGTGCCAGCAGCCTCGACGGGGGCTCTGGAAACACCATATATTTT	CASSLDGGSGNTIYF
TRBV5-5	TRBD1	TRBJ1-5	NA	TGTGCCAGCAGCCGCGGTAGGGACAGTTCCTATCAGCCCCAGCATTTT	CASSRGRDSSYQPQHF
TRBV9	TRBD1	TRBJ1-1	NA	TGTGCCAGCAGCGCGGGACAGATCTTGCGGAACACTGAAGCTTTCTTT	CASSAGQILRNTEAFF
TRBV7-3	TRBD1	TRBJ1-2	NA	TGTGCCAGCAGCAACCGGGACAGGGCGTATGGCTACACCTTC	CASSNRDRAYGYTF
TRBV5-6	NA	TRBJ2-1	NA	TGTGCCAGCAGCTTGGGGGGGACACAGGGGAGGTCCTACAATGAGCAGTTCTTC	CASSLGGTQGRSYNEQFF
TRBV6-6	NA	TRBJ1-5	once	TGCCCGCAGGATCAGCCCCAGCATTTT	CPQDQPQHF
TRBV27	TRBD2	TRBJ2-1	NA	TGTGCCAGCAGTTTCGGGGGACTATCCTCTATTGAGCAGTTCTTC	CASSFGGLSSIEQFF
TRBV5-1	NA	TRBJ2-5	NA	TGCGCCAGCAGCTTAGGAGGGACAGTCAATCAAGAGACCCAGTACTTC	CASSLGGTVNQETQYF
TRBV15	NA	TRBJ2-7	NA	TGCGCCACCAGCAGAGATACGAGCTACGAGCAGTACTTC	CATSRDTSYEQYF
TRBV4-2	TRBD1	TRBJ1-3	NA	TGTGCCAGCAGCCCGACCACAGGGGTTCAGCGGAACACCATATATTTT	CASSPTTGVQRNTIYF
TRBV5-5	TRBD1	TRBJ2-7	NA	TGTGCCAGCAGCAGGGACAGCTACGAGCAGTACTTC	CASSRDSYEQYF
TRBV19	NA	TRBJ1-1	NA	TGTGCCAGTAGTTCCAACATGAACACTGAAGCTTTCTTT	CASSSNMNTEAFF
TRBV28	NA	TRBJ2-6	NA	TGTGCCAGCCTGTCTGGGGCCAACGTCCTGACTTTC	CASLSGANVLTF
TRBV5-8	TRBD2	TRBJ2-7	NA	TGTGCCAGCAGCCCGGGACTATTGATATCGCAGTACTTC	CASSPGLLISQYF
TRBV19	NA	TRBJ1-5	NA	TGTGCCAGTAGTATGGAGAAGTGGCAGCCCCAGCATTTT	CASSMEKWQPQHF
TRBV15	NA	TRBJ1-5	NA	TGTGCCACCAGCTTTGACAGAAATCAGCCCCAGCATTTT	CATSFDRNQPQHF
TRBV2	TRBD1	TRBJ1-1	NA	TGTGCCAGCAGTGCTCCCGGGACAGGGAAATTGGAAGCTTTCTTT	CASSAPGTGKLEAFF
TRBV2	TRBD2	TRBJ2-1	once	TGTGCCAGCAGTGCTATCGGGGGGGCCAATGAGCAGTTCTTC	CASSAIGGANEQFF
TRBV5-1	TRBD1	TRBJ2-7	NA	TGCGCCAGCAGCCACGGACAGGGGGCGAACGAGCAGTACTTC	CASSHGQGANEQYF
TRBV11-3	NA	TRBJ2-1	NA	TGTGCCAGCAGCACGCATAGTGGAGGTAATGAGCAGTTCTTC	CASSTHSGGNEQFF
TRBV5-4	TRBD2	TRBJ2-3	NA	TGTGCCAGCAGCAAGAGACTAGCGGGGGGGCCCCCTACGCAGTATTTT	CASSKRLAGGPPTQYF
TRBV19	NA	TRBJ2-3	NA	TGTGCCAGTATAGACCGACACAGCACAGATACGCAGTATTTT	CASIDRHSTDTQYF
TRBV2	NA	TRBJ2-3	NA	TGTGCCAGCAGCAGCCGAACCGGGACATACACAGATACGCAGTATTTT	CASSSRTGTYTDTQYF
TRBV30	NA	TRBJ1-1	NA	TGTGCCTGGCAATACAGGGCTAGCACTAAAGCTTTCTTT	CAWQYRASTKAFF
TRBV19	TRBD1	TRBJ1-1	NA	TGTGCCAGTACGCGGGCAGGGGGCTCGAACACTGAAGCTTTCTTT	CASTRAGGSNTEAFF
TRBV5-6	TRBD2	TRBJ2-7	NA	TGTGCCAGCAGCTTAAGCGGGGACTACGAGCAGTACTTC	CASSLSGDYEQYF
TRBV23-1	TRBD1	TRBJ2-6	NA	TGCGCCAGCAGTCAATCGGGCCAGGGGGCGTCTTCGGCAGGGGCCAACGTCCTGACTTTC	CASSQSGQGASSAGANVLTF
TRBV7-9	NA	TRBJ2-3	NA	TGTGCCAGCAGATCGGTCACAGATACGCAGTATTTT	CASRSVTDTQYF
TRBV2	NA	TRBJ2-7	NA	TGTGCCAGCAGTGGACGGGTCTACGAGCAGTACTTC	CASSGRVYEQYF
TRBV9	NA	TRBJ2-5	NA	TGTGCCAGCAGCGTATCACAGGGAGGGGAGACCCAGTACTTC	CASSVSQGGETQYF
TRBV19	NA	TRBJ2-2	NA	TGTGCCAGTAGTATCGAGCGCACGAACACCGGGGAGCTGTTTTTT	CASSIERTNTGELFF
TRBV7-9	NA	TRBJ1-2	NA	TGTGCCAGCAGCTTAGCTGACATAACCGGCTACACCTTC	CASSLADITGYTF
TRBV7-3	NA	TRBJ1-2	NA	TGTGCCAGCAGCGATCGAACAGGTTCCTATGGCTACACCTTC	CASSDRTGSYGYTF
TRBV5-1	NA	TRBJ2-1	NA	TGCGCCAGCTCCCAGGTATCCTACAATGAGCAGTTCTTC	CASSQVSYNEQFF
TRBV28	NA	TRBJ1-2	NA	TGTGCCAGCAGAGACAGGCAAGGTTTTTCCGGCTACACCTTC	CASRDRQGFSGYTF
TRBV19	TRBD2	TRBJ2-3	NA	TGTGCCAGTAGGGCGGGAGACAGCACAGATACGCAGTATTTT	CASRAGDSTDTQYF
TRBV7-6	TRBD2	TRBJ2-5	NA	TGTGCCAGCAGCTTAGGGGTTTTGGCTAGCGGGAGAGGAGAGACCCAGTACTTC	CASSLGVLASGRGETQYF